Included here is one T cell receptor beta chain sequence, with context. The antigen it binds to is not known. A junction end diverges from the germline sequence, so it may reflect a read error. Other DNA sequences in the same sample also yield this CDR3. The data originate from a study of blood T cell repertoires in COVID-19 (dated by TCRdb to the early 2020s). Regarding the study in general: The collaborator samples originated in the United States, Italy and Spain and spanned the acute and convalescent phases of COVID-19. The repertoires were released in a freely available public database intended as a resource for research on the immune response to SARS-CoV-2. A de-identified subject ID, COVID-19 status, age in years and sex were almost always included in the sample metadata. The dataset comprised deeply sampled blood TCRbeta repertoires from subjects exposed to, actively infected with, or recovered from COVID-19. The samples were drawn from two sources: the first 160 participants of the ongoing ImmuneRACE study, and 950 to 1,500 subjects contributed by 6 global collaborators. The material from the prospective study consisted of cDNA or gDNA derived from T cells, B-cell-depleted T cells, or PBMCs. Where HLA class I and class II types were available, the types were taken from metadata supplied by the sample provider, not from assay-based typing.

Participants in the prospective study were enrolled through a virtual design, were aged about 18 to 90 years, and lived in approximately 24 United States geographic areas. Cohort assignment in the prospective study relied on participant-reported clinical history from a screening survey and a study questionnaire. Exposed participants had been in contact, within 2 weeks of entering the study, with a person who had a PCR-confirmed or clinician-diagnosed case of COVID-19. In the prospective study, mobile phlebotomists collected whole blood, serum and a nasopharyngeal or oropharyngeal swab from each participant. Over a roughly two-month period, participants in the prospective study had the option of providing additional blood draws and questionnaires. Before DNA extraction, prospective study blood samples were shipped either frozen or at room temperature. Broader findings and caveats from the paper: The quantity of clinical and demographic metadata differed by source and by participant and was supplied without curation.

TCRbeta CDR3 regions were amplified from genomic DNA using the immunoSEQ Assay, a bias-controlled multiplex PCR. In the authors' own workflow: Nucleated cell counts per sample were estimated from amplification of reference gene primers within the assay. To quantify the absolute abundance of each unique TCRbeta CDR3 rearrangement, sequence reads were collapsed and filtered. For each sample, productive Simpson clonality was calculated as the square root of Simpson's diversity index across productive rearrangements. TCRdb took this table from immuneACCESS and kept in-frame rearrangements with V and J called. Such tables lack part of the clones; where checked against another copy, unresolved V genes explain under half of the gap, and the rest is unexplained. D and trimming come from the DNA, and the V and J calls and clone size come from that table. Within this sample are 300,000 to 400,000 clones, with about 85% of them counted one time only. The ten largest clones add up to around 1.8% of the sample.

The CDR3 holds 15 amino acids from the cysteine to the phenylalanine. The DNA shown is the 45-base CDR3, in frame from base 1. CDR1 and CDR2 are drawn from the germline V gene: SGHDN, FVKESK. The sequencing sample was made of PBMCs or T cells enriched from blood (not recorded which). This TCR derives from a woman aged 25 to 39 who had been exposed to COVID-19. In this chain, TRBV14 is recombined with TRBJ2-1; the D gene is perhaps TRBD2, from 7 matching bases. This receptor has the CDR3 CASSRGGGPYNEQFF. The DNA sequence is TGTGCTAGCAGCCGGGGCGGGGGCCCCTACAATGAGCAGTTCTTC. This CDR3, with the reference TRBV14 and TRBJ2-1 proteins standing in past its ends, gives the full variable domain EAGVTQFPSHSVIEKGQTVTLRCDPISGHDNLYWYRRVMGKEIKFLLHFVKESKQDESGMPNNRFLAERTGGTYSTLKVQPAELEDSGVYFCASSRGGGPYNEQFFGPGTRLTVL.